The next 9 T cell receptor beta chains were all read from a single sample in a study of T-cell memory formation after mild COVID-19. TCRdb re-called the 5' RACE reads with MiXCR, one entry per CDR3 protein. Among a few hundred thousand distinct CDR3 sequences listed, around 30% were seen once. Sequencing used PBMCs or a T cell subset sorted from them (not recorded which). Receptors were obtained from an adult woman who had mild COVID-19 (a few samples of this study predate the infection). Cell type and time point are not known.

This chain connects TRBV30 to TRBJ1-1; no definite D call. CDR3 size: 11 residues. The germline V gene encodes CDR1 GTSNPN and CDR2 SVGIG (reference sequence). The CDR3 loop reads CAGRGNTEAFF. Here the CDR3 DNA reads TGTGCTGGGCGGGGGAACACTGAAGCTTTCTTT. Drawing the rest from reference TRBV30 and TRBJ1-1, the complete variable domain is SQTIHQWPATLVQPVGSPLSLECTVEGTSNPNLYWYRQAAGRGLQLLFYSVGIGQISSEVPQNLSASRPQDRQFILSSKKLLLSDSGFYLCAGRGNTEAFFGQGTRLTVV.

This clonotype was picked up a small number of times. The V call is TRBV15, the J call TRBJ1-1; possibly TRBD1 for D (5 bases). Per germline, CDR1 LNHNV and CDR2 YYDKDF (reference sequence). V shed 3 bases and J shed 3 bases, with 11 bases lying between them. CDR3 length: 14 residues. In nucleotides, the CDR3 is TGTGCCACCAGCAGTGGGGGGTGGGACACTGAAGCTTTCTTT. Protein sequence: CATSSGGWDTEAFF.

This clonotype was observed a few times. CDR3 loop: CASSRDRVLDIQYF. CDR3 bases: TGTGCCAGCAGTAGGGACAGGGTCTTGGACATTCAGTACTTC. The chain links TRBV2 to TRBJ2-4, with 9 bases lining up with TRBD1. J gave up 8 bases and V 5 bases, and 7 bases lay outside the gene matches. This CDR3 spans 14 amino acids. The germline V gene encodes CDR1 SNHLY and CDR2 FYNNEI.

The chain links TRBV20-1 to TRBJ1-5, with D hard to call. Germline CDR1 is DFQATT and CDR2 is SNEGSKA (reference sequence). This CDR3 has 13 amino acids. V lost 0 bases and J lost 4, with 7 bases in between. The CDR3 sequence: CSARDYSNQPQHF. The DNA for the CDR3 is TGCAGTGCTAGAGATTACAGTAATCAGCCCCAGCATTTT.

This rearrangement joins TRBV24-1 to TRBJ2-5; TRBD1 is a possible D gene (6 bases). Germline V gene sequence: CDR1 KGHDR, CDR2 SFDVKD. CDR3 length equals 13 residues. V gave up 9 bases and J gave up 1 base, with 11 bases separating them. This CDR3 reads CATGDIRQETQYF. CDR3 DNA: TGTGCCACCGGGGACATCCGCCAAGAGACCCAGTACTTC.

The gene calls are TRBV6-5 and TRBJ2-7, with a weak D call TRBD2 (6 bases). V was shortened by 1 base and J by 2 bases, with 12 bases between the two germline ends. CDR1 and CDR2 from the germline V gene are MNHEY and SVGAGI. This CDR3 has 15 amino acids. For the CDR3, the DNA is TGTGCCAGCAGTTACTGGGGGACTCCTGCCTACGAGCAGTACTTC. Amino acid sequence: CASSYWGTPAYEQYF.

This clonotype was recorded a few times. The V call is TRBV7-2, the J call TRBJ1-4, with 8 bases lining up with TRBD1. The junction had 7 bases not matched to a gene; V was cut back by 5 bases and J by 5 bases. The CDR3 sequence is 15 residues long. Germline CDR1 and CDR2: SGHTA and FQGNSA. Written as DNA, the CDR3 is TGTGCCAGCAGCAAAGGACAGGGCAAGAATGAAAAACTGTTTTTT. This translates into CASSKGQGKNEKLFF.

The sample holds a few counts of this clonotype. The CDR3 reads CASSFGPVPEAFF. CDR3 nucleotide sequence: TGTGCCAGCAGTTTTGGTCCGGTTCCTGAAGCTTTCTTT. The chain recombines TRBV12-3 or TRBV12-4 with TRBJ1-1; D ambiguous. There are 13 residues in the CDR3. Trimming pared 3 bases from V and 6 bases from J, leaving 11 bases between.

The chain joins TRBV6-5 to TRBJ1-5, with D hard to call. V dropped 0 bases and J dropped 2 bases, with 14 bases sitting between them. The V gene's germline CDR1 is MNHEY and CDR2 SVGAGI. This CDR3 contains 17 residues. The CDR3 DNA sequence: TGTGCCAGCAGTTACTCGTTCCCCCCTGGGGGCAATCAGCCCCAGCATTTT. As protein: CASSYSFPPGGNQPQHF.